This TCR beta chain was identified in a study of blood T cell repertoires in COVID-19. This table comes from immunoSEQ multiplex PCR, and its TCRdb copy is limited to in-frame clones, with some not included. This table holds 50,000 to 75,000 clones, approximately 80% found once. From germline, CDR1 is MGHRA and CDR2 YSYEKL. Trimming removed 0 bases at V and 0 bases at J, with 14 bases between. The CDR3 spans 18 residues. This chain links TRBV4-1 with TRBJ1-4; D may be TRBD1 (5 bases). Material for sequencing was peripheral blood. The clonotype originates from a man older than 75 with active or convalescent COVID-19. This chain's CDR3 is CASSQEHRRLATNEKLFF. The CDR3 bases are TGCGCCAGCAGCCAAGAACACAGGAGACTTGCAACTAATGAAAAACTGTTTTTT.